This T cell receptor beta chain was sequenced during a study of response to subunit inactivated influenza vaccine. CDR3 length equals 13 residues. Germline V gives CDR1 SGHRS, CDR2 YFSETQ. This clonotype was seen ten or more times. Sequence at one end of the junction differs from germline and may be a read error. TCRdb reanalysed the RT-PCR reads using MiXCR and keeps one entry per CDR3 protein. The table lists 800,000 or so distinct CDR3 sequences, 21% of them singletons. The V and J genes are TRBV5-1 and TRBJ1-5, with D unresolved. The sequencing used PBMCs from blood, collected more than 4 days after vaccination. The source of this sequence is a man aged 50 to 60 who received an inactivated influenza vaccine. In DNA, the CDR3 is TGTGCCAGCAGCTTAGCCTTAGGTCAGCCCCAGCATTTT. Residues: CASSLALGQPQHF.